Included here is one T cell receptor (beta chain) sequence, with context. The antigen remains undetermined. Although they were nominally healthy when sampled, donors likely had unrecorded immune exposures. This sample is part of a study of cytomegalovirus exposure and HLA in healthy donors. Looking at the study overall: About 83 million unique TCRs from HLA-typed donors made up an early data release.

General study results and limits: Altogether, about 160 TCR beta chains were recorded as cytomegalovirus-associated. Most TCR sequences showed up rarely, but some public TCRs showed up in many donors.

Trimming pared 3 bases from V and 2 bases from J, leaving 7 bases between. This CDR3 region has 14 residues. Germline V gives CDR1 MGHRA, CDR2 YSYEKL. PCR employed 60 Vbeta and 13 Jbeta primers. The method was immunoSEQ multiplex PCR; TCRdb's version includes in-frame clones alone and lacks a portion of them. The top ten clones hold less than 1.5% of a sample with 90,000 to 100,000 clones, roughly 81% of them seen once. The specimen sequenced was PBMCs. The sequence was obtained from a man aged 35 to 55 in good health and CMV-seronegative. This rearrangement joins TRBV4-1 to TRBJ2-2, with D uncertain. CDR3 sequence reads: CASSQRINTGELFF. In DNA form, the CDR3 reads TGCGCCAGCAGCCAGAGGATAAACACCGGGGAGCTGTTTTTT.